This is a list of T cell receptor beta chains from one sample in a study of beta chain features in type 1 diabetes. Using immunoSEQ multiplex PCR, the repertoire was profiled, and TCRdb retains in-frame clones only, with some absent. The table includes about 300,000 clones, about 13% detected once. The sample taken for sequencing was naive CD4+ T cells from blood. The receptor set was obtained from a woman aged 18-30 years with type 1 diabetes. CDR3s include the opening cysteine and the closing phenylalanine or tryptophan. Fields, in order: clone size, J gene, D gene, V gene, CDR3 DNA, CDR3 protein. The D gene is left open where the match is weak. Clone size, where shown, is once, few, many, or a class for clones that have expanded.

size: NA
J: TRBJ2-1
D: TRBD1
V: TRBV5-1
DNA: TGCGCCAGCAGCTTCGGGACAGGGTACAATGAGCAGTTCTTC
CDR3: CASSFGTGYNEQFF

size: few
J: TRBJ2-2
D: TRBD2
V: TRBV5-4
DNA: TGTGCCAGCAGTTTTGGGACTAGCGCCACCGGGGAGCTGTTTTTT
CDR3: CASSFGTSATGELFF

size: few
J: TRBJ2-4
D: TRBD1
V: TRBV6-6
DNA: TGTGCCAGCAGTCCCGGGACAGGGCGCCTCCAGTACTTC
CDR3: CASSPGTGRLQYF

size: NA
J: TRBJ2-7
D: NA
V: TRBV27
DNA: TGTGCCAGCAGTTTAGGTCCGGGTACCTACGAGCAGTACTTC
CDR3: CASSLGPGTYEQYF

size: NA
J: TRBJ2-2
D: NA
V: TRBV28
DNA: TGTGCCAGCAGACCGGGACAGAACACCGGGGAGCTGTTTTTT
CDR3: CASRPGQNTGELFF

size: few
J: TRBJ1-5
D: NA
V: TRBV2
DNA: TGTGCCAGTGGGGGCACAGGGAATCAGCCCCAGCATTTT
CDR3: CASGGTGNQPQHF

size: few
J: TRBJ1-1
D: NA
V: TRBV5-1
DNA: TGCGCCAGCAGCGTCTCACAGAAGTTGAACACTGAAGCTTTCTTT
CDR3: CASSVSQKLNTEAFF

size: few
J: TRBJ2-3
D: TRBD1
V: TRBV30
DNA: TGTGCCTGGAGTCCGGGACAGGGATTTCTTCAGTATTTT
CDR3: CAWSPGQGFLQYF

size: many
J: TRBJ2-1
D: NA
V: TRBV29-1
DNA: TGCAGCGTGGGACATCTTCTGAGAGATGAGCAGTTCTTC
CDR3: CSVGHLLRDEQFF

size: few
J: TRBJ2-5
D: NA
V: TRBV27
DNA: TGTGCCAGCAGTTTGACTCGCCAAGAGACCCAGTACTTC
CDR3: CASSLTRQETQYF

size: few
J: TRBJ2-5
D: TRBD1
V: TRBV30
DNA: TGTGCCTGGACAAGGGGGCCTGGGGGACGGGAGACCCAGTACTTC
CDR3: CAWTRGPGGRETQYF

size: few
J: TRBJ1-2
D: NA
V: TRBV2
DNA: TGTGCCAGCACTTGGGCTGGTGGCTACACCTTC
CDR3: CASTWAGGYTF

size: NA
J: TRBJ2-1
D: TRBD1
V: TRBV9
DNA: TGTGCCAGCAGCCCCGGGACAGGGGGCATCGATGAGCAGTTCTTC
CDR3: CASSPGTGGIDEQFF

size: NA
J: TRBJ2-5
D: TRBD1
V: TRBV28
DNA: TGTGCCAGCAGTCCCTGGACAGGATACCAAGAGACCCAGTACTTC
CDR3: CASSPWTGYQETQYF

size: few
J: TRBJ2-1
D: NA
V: TRBV19
DNA: TGTGCCAGTAGTATAGAAGTGTTGGGCCACAATGAGCAGTTCTTC
CDR3: CASSIEVLGHNEQFF

size: few
J: TRBJ2-1
D: TRBD2
V: TRBV11-2
DNA: TGTGCCAGCAGCGTTCGGGTAGCGGGAGTTGGTGAGCAGTTCTTC
CDR3: CASSVRVAGVGEQFF

size: few
J: TRBJ2-3
D: NA
V: TRBV11-2
DNA: TGTGCCAGCATCCGCCTAGGGGCGGCAGATACGCAGTATTTT
CDR3: CASIRLGAADTQYF

size: NA
J: TRBJ2-2
D: TRBD2
V: TRBV9
DNA: TGTGCCAGCAGCGTAGGGGGACTAGCGGGATTGGGCGGGGAGCTGTTTTTT
CDR3: CASSVGGLAGLGGELFF